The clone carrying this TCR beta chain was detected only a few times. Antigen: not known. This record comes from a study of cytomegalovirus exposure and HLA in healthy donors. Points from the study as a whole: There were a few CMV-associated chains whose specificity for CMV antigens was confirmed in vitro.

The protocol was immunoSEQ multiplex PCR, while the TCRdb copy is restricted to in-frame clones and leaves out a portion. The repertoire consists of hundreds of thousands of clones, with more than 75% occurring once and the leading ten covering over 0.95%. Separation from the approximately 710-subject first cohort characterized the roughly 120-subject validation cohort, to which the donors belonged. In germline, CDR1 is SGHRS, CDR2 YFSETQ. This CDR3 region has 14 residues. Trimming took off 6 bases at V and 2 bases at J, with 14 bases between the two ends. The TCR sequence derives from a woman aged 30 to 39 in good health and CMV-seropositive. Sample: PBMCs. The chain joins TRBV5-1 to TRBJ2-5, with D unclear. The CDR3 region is CASTPRVTQETQYF. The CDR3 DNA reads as TGCGCCAGCACCCCGCGCGTCACTCAAGAGACCCAGTACTTC.